Following are 20 T cell receptor beta chains from one sample sequenced in a study of blood T cell repertoires in COVID-19. Data came from immunoSEQ multiplex PCR; TCRdb stores just in-frame clones and leaves some out. Of roughly 300,000 clones in the sample, nearly 90% were seen once. The specimen was PBMCs or T cells enriched from blood (not recorded which). These receptors came from a woman in her twenties or thirties who had recovered from COVID-19.

The genes are TRBV28 and TRBJ1-2; the D is unclear. This CDR3 has 16 residues. Trimming left V 1 base short and J 1 base short, with 13 bases between. Germline loops: CDR1 MDHEN, CDR2 SYDVKM. CDR3 coding DNA: TGTGCCAGCAGTTTATTGAGGTCAGATGTTAACTATGGCTACACCTTC. Translated: CASSLLRSDVNYGYTF.

The genes are TRBV20-1 and TRBJ2-1; no definite D call. Trimming cost V 6 bases and J 4 bases, with 4 bases left between them. CDR1 is DFQATT, CDR2 SNEGSKA, per germline (reference sequence). There are 10 residues in the CDR3. CDR3 sequence reads: CSAKYNEQFF. The CDR3 bases are TGCAGTGCCAAATACAATGAGCAGTTCTTC.

J is TRBJ1-1 and V is TRBV6-5, with D unresolved. V was clipped by 10 bases and J by 5 bases, with 11 bases between them. Per the germline V gene, CDR1 is MNHEY and CDR2 is SVGAGI. The CDR3 spans 11 residues. The CDR3 region has the DNA TGTGCCACTAAGCGGGTTACTGAAGCTTTCTTT. Protein product: CATKRVTEAFF.

The rearrangement joins TRBV24-1 to TRBJ2-7; TRBD1 matches 8 bases. The CDR3 contains 16 residues. V shed 4 bases and J 4 bases; nucleotides not matched to a gene: 11. The germline V gene encodes CDR1 KGHDR and CDR2 SFDVKD. The DNA for the CDR3 is TGTGCCACCAGTGACACCAGGGGGCGATCTTCATACGAGCAGTACTTC. Protein product: CATSDTRGRSSYEQYF.

V gene TRBV12-3 or TRBV12-4 combines with J gene TRBJ1-2; 7 bases match TRBD1. V gave up 7 bases and J gave up 7 bases; unmatched junction bases: 6. The CDR3 runs 12 residues. In DNA form, the CDR3 reads TGTGCCAGCATAACAGGGGCGGGTGGCTACACCTTC. Translated: CASITGAGGYTF.

The rearrangement joins TRBV7-9 to TRBJ1-6; D unresolved. There are 16 residues in the CDR3. Trimming removed 7 bases from V and 9 bases from J, with 22 bases in between. From germline, CDR1 is SEHNR and CDR2 FQNEAQ (reference sequence). The CDR3: CASTSRGGRSFSPLHF. The DNA of the CDR3 is TGTGCCAGCACCTCCCGAGGTGGCCGGAGCTTTTCACCCCTCCACTTT.

The V and J genes are TRBV24-1 and TRBJ1-2; a weak D match, TRBD1 (6 bases). CDR1 and CDR2 from the germline V gene are KGHDR and SFDVKD. The CDR3 sequence is 14 residues long. Trimming pared 1 base from V and 8 bases from J, leaving 13 bases between. This chain's CDR3 is CATSDFGGAEGYTF. The CDR3 coding sequence is TGTGCCACCAGTGATTTCGGGGGGGCGGAAGGCTACACCTTC.

This clone appeared once. The chain uses TRBV2 and TRBJ1-1; 10 bases fit TRBD1. The CDR3 contains 15 residues. Germline V gives CDR1 SNHLY, CDR2 FYNNEI. Losses at the gene ends were 4 bases for V and 3 bases for J; bases not matched to a gene: 5. In nucleotides, the CDR3 is TGTGCCAGCAGTGTCGACAGGGGGCGCGACACTGAAGCTTTCTTT. Residues: CASSVDRGRDTEAFF.

The V call is TRBV14, the J call TRBJ2-2; D possibly corresponds to TRBD2 (5 bases). The germline V gene has CDR1 SGHDN and CDR2 FVKESK. V was pared by 4 bases and J by 1 base, with 13 bases between. CDR3 length equals 16 residues. The CDR3 DNA sequence: TGTGCCAGCAGCCGGAGGAAACCTATGAACACCGGGGAGCTGTTTTTT. This codes for CASSRRKPMNTGELFF.

CDR3 sequence: CASSRKQGNTIYF. For the CDR3, the DNA is TGTGCCAGCAGCCGAAAACAGGGAAACACCATATATTTT. The chain is built from TRBV3-1 (or the pseudogene TRBV3-2) and TRBJ1-3; D is unresolved. The V end was cut by 4 bases, the J end by 4 bases, with 8 bases between. CDR1 LGHDT and CDR2 YNNKEL come from the germline V gene (reference sequence). This CDR3 spans 13 amino acids.

The rearrangement uses TRBV7-9 and TRBJ1-4; 9 bases are shared with TRBD1. The germline V gene has CDR1 SEHNR and CDR2 FQNEAQ (reference sequence). The ends lost 4 bases at V and 8 bases at J; junction bases unmatched: 8. This CDR3 comprises 15 residues. The CDR3 nucleotides are TGTGCCAGCAGCTACCCGGACAGGGGTCGAGAAAAACTGTTTTTT. Its translation: CASSYPDRGREKLFF.

V is TRBV10-3 and J is TRBJ1-1; a weak D match, TRBD1 (5 bases). This CDR3 spans 13 amino acids. V lost 6 bases and J lost 1, with 9 bases in between. CDR1 is ENHRY, CDR2 SYGVKD, per germline. The DNA of the CDR3 is TGTGCCATCAGGGACAACCAGAACACTGAAGCTTTCTTT. Translating it yields CAIRDNQNTEAFF.

The chain uses TRBV4-1 and TRBJ1-6; D gene uncertain. The CDR3 runs 17 residues. V lost 6 bases to trimming and J lost 0 bases, with 15 bases between them. CDR1 is MGHRA and CDR2 is YSYEKL in the germline V gene. The CDR3 DNA reads as TGCGCCAGCAGTCCCTCGCTGGGCAGCTCCTATAATTCACCCCTCCACTTT. Its protein is CASSPSLGSSYNSPLHF.

About this clone itself: Within the sample, other DNA sequences also encode this same CDR3. The chain uses TRBV30 and TRBJ1-2; 7 bases are a match to TRBD1. Germline loops: CDR1 GTSNPN, CDR2 SVGIG (reference sequence). This CDR3 spans 14 amino acids. Germline trimming cut 0 bases from V and 2 bases from J; bases unmatched to any gene: 3. The CDR3 nucleotides are TGTGCCTGGAGTGTAGGGGGCGGAAACTATGGCTACACCTTC. Amino acids: CAWSVGGGNYGYTF.

J is TRBJ2-1 and V is TRBV30; tentative D call: TRBD1 (6 bases). Trimming removed 2 bases at V and 8 bases at J, with 19 bases between. Germline V CDR1 and CDR2: GTSNPN, SVGIG (reference sequence). This CDR3 region has 15 residues. CDR3 loop: CAWSPGTLVAHEQFF. The CDR3 DNA follows: TGTGCCTGGAGTCCCGGGACACTTGTGGCTCATGAGCAGTTCTTC. Variable domain in full (rest from reference TRBV30 and TRBJ2-1): SQTIHQWPATLVQPVGSPLSLECTVEGTSNPNLYWYRQAAGRGLQLLFYSVGIGQISSEVPQNLSASRPQDRQFILSSKKLLLSDSGFYLCAWSPGTLVAHEQFFGPGTRLTVL.

This sequence joins TRBV20-1 and TRBJ1-2; D gene ambiguous. V lost 3 bases and J lost 6, with 5 bases in between. Germline loops: CDR1 DFQATT, CDR2 SNEGSKA (reference sequence). CDR3 length equals 10 residues. This chain's CDR3 is CSASDNGYTF. In DNA, the CDR3 is TGCAGTGCTAGTGATAATGGCTACACCTTC.

This clone was seen a few times. V usage is TRBV6-1 and J usage is TRBJ1-2, with a possible D match to TRBD1 (5 bases). The V gene lost 2 bases and the J gene lost 8 bases, with 18 bases spanning the gap. CDR1 and CDR2 (germline): MNHNS, SASEGT. This CDR3 has 15 amino acids. The CDR3 spells CASSESGRASKGYTF. Here the CDR3 DNA reads TGTGCCAGCAGTGAATCGGGCAGGGCTTCTAAAGGCTACACCTTC.

The chain uses TRBV4-1 and TRBJ2-1; D remains ambiguous. This CDR3 comprises 14 residues. V was pared by 1 base and J by 5 bases, with 9 bases between. From germline, CDR1 is MGHRA and CDR2 YSYEKL. CDR3 DNA sequence: TGCGCCAGCAGCCAAGGGCTTCGGGACAATGAGCAGTTCTTC. Translated: CASSQGLRDNEQFF.

The genes are TRBV19 and TRBJ2-1; possibly TRBD1 for D (6 bases). This CDR3 has 14 residues. Germline CDR1 LNHDA, CDR2 SQIVND (reference sequence). Trimming took off 3 bases at V and 6 bases at J, with 12 bases between the two ends. CDR3 loop: CASSMGAEVNEQFF. CDR3 DNA sequence: TGTGCCAGTAGTATGGGGGCTGAAGTCAATGAGCAGTTCTTC.

V gene TRBV5-6 combines with J gene TRBJ1-5; 9 bases map to TRBD1. Germline trimming cut 4 bases from V and 4 bases from J; bases unmatched to any gene: 3. This CDR3 spans 14 amino acids. Looked up from germline, CDR1 is SGHDT and CDR2 is YYEEEE. The CDR3 reads CASSPGQGNQPQHF. The CDR3 bases are TGTGCCAGCAGCCCTGGACAGGGGAATCAGCCCCAGCATTTT. The full variable domain, with the rest looked up from reference TRBV5-6 and TRBJ1-5, is DAGVTQSPTHLIKTRGQQVTLRCSPKSGHDTVSWYQQALGQGPQFIFQYYEEEERQRGNFPDRFSGHQFPNYSSELNVNALLLGDSALYLCASSPGQGNQPQHFGDGTRLSIL.